The T cell receptor beta chain described here comes from a study of T cell responses to AZD1222 COVID-19 vaccine. From germline, CDR1 is LGHNA and CDR2 YSLEER. CDR3 length equals 18 residues. The V segment lost 3 bases and the J segment 0 bases; nucleotides outside the gene matches: 7. The assay was immunoSEQ multiplex PCR, and TCRdb's table has in-frame clones only and misses some. The sample carries roughly 150,000 clones, 80% to 90% recorded once. This TCR was recovered from an adult in good health. Sequences were derived from peripheral blood, sampled on day 0 of AZD1222 vaccination. The J gene is TRBJ1-3, the V gene TRBV4-3, with 11 positions matching TRBD1. The CDR3 nucleotides read TGCGCCAGCAGCCATGGACAGGGGGCTCTGGGCTCTGGAAACACCATATATTTT. This codes for CASSHGQGALGSGNTIYF.